The 32 T cell receptor beta chains given below trace back to one sample, sequenced in a study of prognosis after radiotherapy for stage I lung cancer. TCR beta CDR3 was amplified from genomic DNA by two-round multiplex PCR. Individual primers that were specific to each TRBV and TRBJ gene served in first-round PCR. Using its own MiXCR run on the multiplex PCR reads, TCRdb lists one record per CDR3 protein. This table holds some 25,000 distinct CDR3 sequences, under 40% found once. The source was PBMCs, collected before or after stereotactic body radiation therapy (not recorded which). These receptors all come from a donor aged 50 or older with non-small cell lung cancer.

This clonotype was observed many times. This sequence joins TRBV20-1 and TRBJ1-2; TRBD1 matches at 8 bases. J was trimmed by 2 bases and V by 8 bases; bases with no gene match: 7. CDR1 is DFQATT, CDR2 SNEGSKA, per germline (reference sequence). The CDR3 has 13 residues. This chain's CDR3 is CSFDRGTNYGYTF. In nucleotides, the CDR3 is TGCAGTTTCGACAGGGGAACCAACTATGGCTACACCTTC.

This clonotype was seen ten or more times. This rearrangement joins TRBV5-1 to TRBJ2-1; 13 bases map to TRBD2. This CDR3 has 14 residues. Trimming removed 7 bases from V and 8 bases from J; junction bases left unmatched: 6. CDR1 SGHRS and CDR2 YFSETQ come from the germline V gene. CDR3 bases: TGCGCCAGCGGGTTCACTAGCGGGGGGGATGAGCAGTTCTTC. This gives the protein CASGFTSGGDEQFF.

The chain recombines TRBV15 with TRBJ2-1; 8 bases align to TRBD2. Germline values: CDR1 LNHNV, CDR2 YYDKDF (reference sequence). CDR3 length: 16 amino acids. J gave up 3 bases and V 3 bases, and 7 bases lay outside the gene matches. CDR3 region: CATSSLGSGIYNEQFF. DNA for the CDR3: TGTGCCACCAGCAGTTTGGGTAGCGGGATCTACAATGAGCAGTTCTTC.

The V call is TRBV6-5, the J call TRBJ2-7; D possibly uses TRBD1 or TRBD2 (6 bases each). CDR1 MNHEY and CDR2 SVGAGI come from the germline V gene. V was clipped by 0 bases and J by 2 bases, with 23 bases between them. The CDR3 has 19 amino acids. The CDR3 region has the DNA TGTGCCAGCAGTTACTCGACAGGCCACGGGGGTATAGGGGCCTACGAGCAGTACTTC. Translated, it gives CASSYSTGHGGIGAYEQYF.

This clonotype was seen many times. The chain links TRBV19 to TRBJ1-2; 8 nucleotides match TRBD1. V lost 0 bases to trimming and J lost 2 bases; unmatched junction nucleotides: 5. The CDR3 spans 16 residues. Germline loops: CDR1 LNHDA, CDR2 SQIVND (reference sequence). CDR3 sequence reads: CASSIDHQGANYGYTF. The CDR3 region has the DNA TGTGCCAGTAGTATAGATCATCAGGGGGCGAACTATGGCTACACCTTC.

At least ten counts were recorded for this clonotype. The chain combines TRBV7-3 with TRBJ2-7; a possible D gene is TRBD2 (5 bases). Germline CDR1 and CDR2: SGHTA and FQGTGA. The CDR3 extends over 14 amino acids. V gave up 5 bases and J gave up 2 bases, with 13 bases separating them. CDR3 nucleotides: TGTGCCAGCAGCGACCGGAGCGGAACCTACGAGCAGTACTTC. Its protein is CASSDRSGTYEQYF.

This clonotype was picked up many times. The V and J genes are TRBV7-2 and TRBJ2-7; 10 bases line up with TRBD1. This CDR3 contains 15 residues. Germline V gene data show CDR1 as SGHTA and CDR2 as FQGNSA. Trimming took 6 bases from V and 2 from J; bases not matched to a gene: 7. CDR3 sequence (DNA): TGTGCCAGCAGTCAATCCGGGACAGGGGCCTACGAGCAGTACTTC. It is translated as CASSQSGTGAYEQYF.

This clonotype was seen many times. The chain joins TRBV15 to TRBJ2-5, with 8 bases matching TRBD1. The V gene end was trimmed by 3 bases and the J gene end by 3 bases; junction bases not matched to a gene: 3. The CDR3 length is 14 residues. Germline loops: CDR1 LNHNV, CDR2 YYDKDF (reference sequence). In DNA form, the CDR3 reads TGTGCCACCAGCAGGGACAGGGTGGAAGAGACCCAGTACTTC. Protein: CATSRDRVEETQYF.

This clonotype was recorded at least ten times. The V and J genes are TRBV12-3 or TRBV12-4 and TRBJ2-2, with D possibly being TRBD2 (5 bases). CDR3 length: 15 residues. V gave up 3 bases and J gave up 3 bases, with 11 bases separating them. The CDR3 spells CASSFRGLDTGELFF. In nucleotides, the CDR3 is TGTGCCAGCAGTTTCCGAGGACTGGACACCGGGGAGCTGTTTTTT.

The chain links TRBV28 to TRBJ2-3; 8 nucleotides line up with TRBD2. J gave up 0 bases and V 3 bases, and 2 bases lay outside the gene matches. In germline, CDR1 is MDHEN, CDR2 SYDVKM. This CDR3 region has 15 residues. CDR3 sequence: CASSFSGTSTDTQYF. The CDR3 DNA is TGTGCCAGCAGTTTTAGCGGGACTAGCACAGATACGCAGTATTTT.

As for this clonotype: A far larger clone is one nucleotide away, so this likely arose from a read error. The V call is TRBV12-3 or TRBV12-4, the J call TRBJ2-2; a possible D gene is TRBD1 (6 bases). CDR3 size: 14 residues. The CDR3 sequence is CATSDTGNTWELFF. In nucleotides, the CDR3 is TGTGCCACCAGTGATACAGGGAACACCTGGGAGCTGTTTTTT.

About this clonotype itself: With only one base between it and a far larger clone, this is likely a read error. CDR3 in DNA: TGTGCCAGCAGTTATGGCACAGATAGGCAGTATTTT. It yields the protein CASSYGTDRQYF. This chain uses TRBV6-9 with TRBJ2-3; D unresolved. The V gene's germline CDR1 is MNHGY and CDR2 SVAAGI. There are 12 residues in the CDR3.

This clonotype showed up many times. The V and J genes are TRBV9 and TRBJ1-2; 9 bases are a match to TRBD1. Germline V CDR1 and CDR2: SGDLS, YYNGEE. The CDR3 spans 15 residues. With V trimmed by 3 bases and J by 5 bases, 8 bases remained unmatched. This chain's CDR3 is CASSDTQGAGYGYTF. In DNA form, the CDR3 reads TGTGCCAGCAGCGACACACAGGGGGCGGGGTATGGCTACACCTTC.

This clonotype was detected many times. The chain combines TRBV2 with TRBJ2-6; D unresolved. The V gene lost 3 bases and the J gene lost 2 bases, with 8 bases spanning the gap. CDR1 and CDR2 (germline): SNHLY, FYNNEI. The CDR3 covers 15 residues. CDR3 region: CASSDSGAGANVLTF. DNA of the CDR3: TGTGCCAGCAGTGACTCTGGGGCTGGGGCCAACGTCCTGACTTTC.

This clonotype was seen at least ten times. This rearrangement joins TRBV7-8 to TRBJ2-3; TRBD2 might be the D (5 bases). V lost 5 bases to trimming and J lost 4 bases, with 13 bases between them. Germline values: CDR1 SGHVS, CDR2 FQNEAQ. The length of the CDR3 is 14 residues. CDR3 DNA sequence: TGTGCCAGCAGCCTACTAGTCTCCGCAGATACGCAGTATTTT. It codes for CASSLLVSADTQYF.

This rearrangement joins TRBV29-1 to TRBJ1-1, with no clear D. Trimming removed 2 bases from V and 5 bases from J, with 12 bases in between. The CDR3 totals 13 residues. Germline V lookup: CDR1 SQVTM, CDR2 ANQGSEA. CDR3 loop: CSVERGPCTEAFF. CDR3 in DNA: TGCAGCGTTGAACGAGGCCCCTGTACTGAAGCTTTCTTT.

V gene TRBV12-3 or TRBV12-4 combines with J gene TRBJ2-1, with 9 positions matching TRBD2. This CDR3 region has 16 residues. Unmatched junction bases numbered 11, after V lost 6 bases and J lost 5 bases. The CDR3 reads CASSLRWTSAHNEQFF. The CDR3, as DNA: TGTGCCAGCAGCTTGAGATGGACTAGCGCCCACAATGAGCAGTTCTTC.

The V gene is TRBV24-1, the J gene TRBJ2-3, with D possibly TRBD1 on 6 matching bases. Trimming cost V 4 bases and J 2 bases, with 15 bases left between them. The CDR3 loop spans 16 amino acids. Germline CDR1 and CDR2: KGHDR and SFDVKD. The CDR3 reads CATSDPLTGFTDTQYF. In nucleotides, the CDR3 is TGTGCCACCAGTGACCCGTTGACAGGTTTCACAGATACGCAGTATTTT.

The sample holds many counts of this clonotype. The chain links TRBV14 to TRBJ2-1, with D perhaps matching TRBD2 (5 bases). Trimming took 0 bases from V and 11 from J, leaving 11 bases between them. The CDR3 runs 13 residues. Germline loops: CDR1 SGHDN, CDR2 FVKESK. As DNA, the CDR3 is TGTGCCAGCAGCCAAGAGAGGGTGGCTCAGCAGTTCTTC. Amino acids: CASSQERVAQQFF. The full variable domain, its missing parts supplied by reference TRBV14 and TRBJ2-1, is EAGVTQFPSHSVIEKGQTVTLRCDPISGHDNLYWYRRVMGKEIKFLLHFVKESKQDESGMPNNRFLAERTGGTYSTLKVQPAELEDSGVYFCASSQERVAQQFFGPGTRLTVL.

This clonotype has a count of ten or more. This chain links TRBV7-9 with TRBJ1-4; TRBD1 is a possible D gene (5 bases). This CDR3 is built from 14 residues. Germline assignment: CDR1 SEHNR and CDR2 FQNEAQ (reference sequence). Trimming took 0 bases from V and 7 from J, leaving 9 bases between them. CDR3 sequence (DNA): TGTGCCAGCAGCTTAGCCGGGGGGGTTGAAAAACTGTTTTTT. Residues: CASSLAGGVEKLFF.

This clonotype was detected many times. J is TRBJ2-1 and V is TRBV11-2; 10 bases map to TRBD1. This CDR3 is 13 amino acids long. CDR1 is SGHAT, CDR2 FQNNGV, per germline. The V and J ends lost 4 bases and 8 bases, in that order; junction bases with no gene match: 2. The CDR3 bases are TGTGCCAGCAGCTGGGACAGGGGAGATGAGCAGTTCTTC. Translating it yields CASSWDRGDEQFF.

This clonotype was found many times. Since a much larger clone is just one base distant, this may be a read error. The J gene is TRBJ1-2, the V gene TRBV6-1, with D uncertain. CDR3 length: 11 residues. In germline, CDR1 is MNHNS, CDR2 SASEGT. The DNA of the CDR3 is TGTGCCAGCAAAATGCCCAGTGGCTACATCTTC. It codes for CASKMPSGYIF.

This clonotype was seen many times. The rearrangement joins TRBV6-5 to TRBJ1-2; 11 nucleotides line up with TRBD1. Unmatched junction bases numbered 3, after V lost 4 bases and J lost 5 bases. Germline V lookup: CDR1 MNHEY, CDR2 SVGAGI. CDR3 length: 14 residues. The CDR3 DNA is TGTGCCAGCAGTTGGGACAGGGGGATGTATGGCTACACCTTC. Protein product: CASSWDRGMYGYTF.

Many counts were recorded for this clonotype. V gene TRBV29-1 combines with J gene TRBJ1-4; 8 bases fit TRBD1. This CDR3 is built from 15 residues. V trimming: 5 bases; J trimming: 3 bases; junction bases outside the gene matches: 8. Germline V gene sequence: CDR1 SQVTM, CDR2 ANQGSEA. Here the CDR3 reads CSVQGALGANEKLFF. CDR3 nucleotide sequence: TGCAGCGTTCAGGGGGCGCTTGGAGCTAATGAAAAACTGTTTTTT.

As concerns this clonotype: A far larger clone is off by one base, so a read error is likely. The V gene is TRBV12-3 or TRBV12-4, the J gene TRBJ1-2; maybe TRBD1 (5 bases). This CDR3 comprises 13 residues. The ends were cut back, 7 bases at V and 6 bases at J, with 15 bases in the middle. CDR3: CASIPEAGHGYTF. The CDR3 nucleotides are TGTGCCAGCATCCCGGAGGCAGGGCATGGCTACACCTTC.

The chain employs TRBV19 and TRBJ2-7; TRBD1 agrees at 8 bases. The CDR3 runs 14 residues. Germline lookup yields CDR1 LNHDA and CDR2 SQIVND (reference sequence). Losses at the gene ends were 0 bases for V and 6 bases for J; bases not matched to a gene: 4. CDR3 in DNA: TGTGCCAGTAGTATAGACCAACAGGGGGGCGAGCAGTACTTC. It is translated as CASSIDQQGGEQYF. Full variable domain (remainder filled in from reference TRBV19 and TRBJ2-7): DGGITQSPKYLFRKEGQNVTLSCEQNLNHDAMYWYRQDPGQGLRLIYYSQIVNDFQKGDIAEGYSVSREKKESFPLTVTSAQKNPTAFYLCASSIDQQGGEQYFGPGTRLTVT.

The gene calls are TRBV20-1 and TRBJ2-1, with D perhaps TRBD2 (6 bases). Germline CDR1 is DFQATT and CDR2 is SNEGSKA (reference sequence). V was shortened by 7 bases and J by 7 bases, with 17 bases between the two germline ends. The CDR3 runs 13 residues. The CDR3, as DNA: TGCAGTGTAGGGGACTCACGCATAAATGAGCAGTTCTTC. As protein: CSVGDSRINEQFF.

The chain is built from TRBV6-2 or TRBV6-3 and TRBJ2-7; TRBD1 agrees at 10 bases. From germline, CDR1 is MNHEY and CDR2 SVGEGT. The V segment lost 6 bases and the J segment 2 bases; nucleotides outside the gene matches: 7. The CDR3 length is 15 residues. This chain's CDR3 is CASRPGQGFTYEQYF. The CDR3 DNA is TGTGCCAGCAGACCGGGACAGGGGTTCACCTACGAGCAGTACTTC.

On this clonotype itself: Given a far larger clone just one base away, this is likely a sequencing read error. V gene TRBV6-2 or TRBV6-3 combines with J gene TRBJ1-1; no clear D. This CDR3 comprises 12 residues. Trimming removed 5 bases from V and 6 bases from J, with 10 bases in between. Germline V gene sequence: CDR1 MNHEY, CDR2 SVGEGT. The CDR3 DNA follows: TGTGCCAGCAGTGAATTGTGGGCTGAAGCTTTCTTT. Translation gives CASSELWAEAFF.

This chain links TRBV7-9 with TRBJ2-1, with TRBD1 matching over 8 bases. The germline V gene encodes CDR1 SEHNR and CDR2 FQNEAQ (reference sequence). The CDR3 has 12 amino acids. J lost 12 bases, V lost 2 bases, and 3 bases had no gene match. The CDR3 is CASSLFGTGQFF. The CDR3 region has the DNA TGTGCCAGCAGCTTATTCGGGACAGGGCAGTTCTTC.

Concerning this clonotype: It differs at one base from a far larger clone, so likely a read error. The chain uses TRBV6-1 and TRBJ1-2; D gene uncertain. CDR3 length: 19 amino acids. Between the trimmed V and J ends, which lost 5 bases and 4 bases, there was a span of 29 bases. Germline values: CDR1 MNHNS, CDR2 SASEGT. DNA of the CDR3: TGTGCCAGCAGTTACGCCCAGCGAAGGGTTGGAAAGTCGGGCTATGGCTACACCTTC. Its translation: CASSYAQRRVGKSGYGYTF.

Remarks on this clonotype: This may be a read error, as it is one base from a much larger clone. This chain links TRBV20-1 with TRBJ2-7, with 11 nucleotides matching TRBD2. The CDR3 is 15 residues long. CDR1 is DFQATT and CDR2 is SNEGSKA in the germline V gene (reference sequence). With V trimmed by 2 bases and J by 1 base, 4 bases remained unmatched. The CDR3 nucleotides are TGCAGTGCTAGACCTAGCGGGGGGCCGTCCTACGAGCAGTACTTC. As protein: CSARPSGGPSYEQYF.